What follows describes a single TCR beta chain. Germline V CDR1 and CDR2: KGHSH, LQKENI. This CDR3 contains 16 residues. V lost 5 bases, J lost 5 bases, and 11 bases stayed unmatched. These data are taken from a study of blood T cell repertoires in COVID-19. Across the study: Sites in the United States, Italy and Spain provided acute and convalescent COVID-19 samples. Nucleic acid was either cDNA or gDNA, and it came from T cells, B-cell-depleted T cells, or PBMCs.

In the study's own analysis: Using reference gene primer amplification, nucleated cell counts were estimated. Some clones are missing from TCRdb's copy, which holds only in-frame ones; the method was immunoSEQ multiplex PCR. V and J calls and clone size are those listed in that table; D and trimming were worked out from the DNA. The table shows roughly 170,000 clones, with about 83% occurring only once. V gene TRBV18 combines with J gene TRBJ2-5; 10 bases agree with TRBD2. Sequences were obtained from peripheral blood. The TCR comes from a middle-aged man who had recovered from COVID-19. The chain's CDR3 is CASSDRQRGGLETQYF. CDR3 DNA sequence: TGTGCCAGCTCAGACCGCCAGCGGGGGGGCCTCGAGACCCAGTACTTC.